This entry lists 23 T cell receptor beta chains sequenced from one sample in a study of T-cell memory formation after mild COVID-19. TCRdb re-analysed the 5' RACE reads in MiXCR, keeping a single row per CDR3 protein. The repertoire includes about 82,000 distinct CDR3 sequences, around 13% of them detected once, and around two fifths sits in the top ten. Sequencing was carried out using PBMCs or a T cell subset sorted from them (not recorded which). The receptors here all came from a man between 18 and 35 years old who had mild COVID-19 (a few samples of this study predate the infection). Cell type and time point are not known.

This clonotype turned up a few times. This chain uses TRBV27 with TRBJ2-7; no firm D call. From germline, CDR1 is MNHEY and CDR2 SMNVEV (reference sequence). The length of the CDR3 is 13 residues. Trimming pared 5 bases from V and 4 bases from J, leaving 12 bases between. As DNA, the CDR3 is TGTGCCAGCAGTCCCCGACGAGGTTACGAGCAGTACGTC. Its translation is CASSPRRGYEQYV.

This clonotype was counted a few times. The genes are TRBV6-5 and TRBJ2-1; possible D gene TRBD1, 6 bases. The germline V and J ends were trimmed by 0 bases and 8 bases, with 8 bases remaining between them. Germline V gives CDR1 MNHEY, CDR2 SVGAGI. The CDR3 runs to 13 residues. CDR3: CASSYSYRDEQFF. CDR3 coding DNA: TGTGCCAGCAGTTACTCGTACAGGGATGAGCAGTTCTTC.

The chain couples TRBV6-4 to TRBJ1-2; TRBD1 agrees at 9 bases. The CDR3 is 14 residues long. Germline trimming cut 7 bases from V and 7 bases from J; bases unmatched to any gene: 10. Looked up from germline, CDR1 is MRHNA and CDR2 is SNTAGT. This CDR3 is CASKPTGGIAGYTF. DNA for the CDR3: TGTGCCAGCAAGCCGACAGGGGGGATAGCTGGCTACACCTTC.

The rearrangement joins TRBV4-1 to TRBJ2-2; 7 positions match TRBD1. This CDR3 region has 16 residues. Germline CDR1 reads MGHRA; CDR2 reads YSYEKL. J gave up 9 bases and V 1 base, and 11 bases lay outside the gene matches. Here the CDR3 DNA reads TGCGCCAGCAGCCAAGGTCGCAACAGGGGTTTAAGGGAGCTGTTTTTT. Its translation: CASSQGRNRGLRELFF.

CDR3 in DNA: TGTGCCAGCAGCCTTTCACAGGCCCACATGCGGAATTCACCCCTCCACTTT. Translating it yields CASSLSQAHMRNSPLHF. This sequence joins TRBV6-5 and TRBJ1-6; possible D gene TRBD1, 5 bases. Germline assignment: CDR1 MNHEY and CDR2 SVGAGI. The CDR3 sequence is 17 residues long. The ends were cut back, 6 bases at V and 7 bases at J, with 22 bases in the middle.

This clonotype occurred a few times. The gene calls are TRBV9 and TRBJ2-6; possibly TRBD1 for D (6 bases). Germline lookup yields CDR1 SGDLS and CDR2 YYNGEE. Trimming stripped 4 bases from V and 0 bases from J, with 20 bases between. This CDR3 has 19 amino acids. Here the CDR3 DNA reads TGTGCCAGCAGCCCCGGGACAAGCTTAGGTTACTCTGGGGCCAACGTCCTGACTTTC. Its protein product is CASSPGTSLGYSGANVLTF.

This clonotype was detected many times. The J gene is TRBJ2-2, the V gene TRBV12-3 or TRBV12-4; D gene unclear. The V end was cut by 5 bases, the J end by 4 bases, with 5 bases between. This CDR3 region has 12 residues. The CDR3 reads CASSRSTGELFF. CDR3 in DNA: TGTGCCAGCAGTCGATCCACCGGGGAGCTGTTTTTT.

The J gene is TRBJ2-4, the V gene TRBV7-9; tentative D call: TRBD1 (5 bases). The CDR3 has 18 amino acids. Germline assignment: CDR1 SEHNR and CDR2 FQNEAQ (reference sequence). The ends were cut back, 1 base at V and 3 bases at J, with 19 bases in the middle. In DNA form, the CDR3 reads TGTGCCAGCAGCTTAGATGGGTCCCAGGGATGGGTCAAAAACATTCAGTACTTC. This gives the protein CASSLDGSQGWVKNIQYF.

This chain connects TRBV7-9 to TRBJ1-5; no clear D. Germline values: CDR1 SEHNR, CDR2 FQNEAQ (reference sequence). The V end was cut by 5 bases, the J end by 4 bases, with 15 bases between. This CDR3 spans 15 amino acids. Written as DNA, the CDR3 is TGTGCCAGCAGCCCCTGGGAGGGCCCAAATCAGCCCCAGCATTTT. Amino acid sequence: CASSPWEGPNQPQHF.

This clonotype was observed a few times. The V gene is TRBV5-1, the J gene TRBJ2-5; a possible D gene is TRBD2 (5 bases). Trimming took off 4 bases at V and 8 bases at J, with 18 bases between the two ends. Germline V lookup: CDR1 SGHRS, CDR2 YFSETQ. The CDR3 is made up of 14 amino acids. CDR3 in amino acids: CASSPGLAEPTQYF. The CDR3 bases are TGCGCCAGCAGCCCCGGGCTAGCTGAACCTACCCAGTACTTC. The variable domain in full, completed from reference TRBV5-1 and TRBJ2-5, reads KAGVTQTPRYLIKTRGQQVTLSCSPISGHRSVSWYQQTPGQGLQFLFEYFSETQRNKGNFPGRFSGRQFSNSRSEMNVSTLELGDSALYLCASSPGLAEPTQYFGPGTRLLVL.

The chain employs TRBV7-9 and TRBJ2-7; 7 bases agree with TRBD1. V lost 5 bases, J lost 5 bases, and 6 bases stayed unmatched. This CDR3 spans 13 amino acids. Germline V lookup: CDR1 SEHNR, CDR2 FQNEAQ (reference sequence). CDR3 sequence (DNA): TGTGCCAGCAGCCGCGACAGGGACCACGAGCAGTACGTC. Translating it yields CASSRDRDHEQYV.

This clonotype showed up just a few times. The V gene is TRBV2, the J gene TRBJ1-4, with D unclear. Germline lookup yields CDR1 SNHLY and CDR2 FYNNEI. CDR3 length equals 14 residues. V lost 5 bases and J 3 bases, leaving 10 bases between the germline ends. The CDR3 region has the DNA TGTGCCAGCAGTACTAGTCCAGCTAATGAAAAACTGTTTTTT. Residues: CASSTSPANEKLFF. Full variable domain (rest looked up from reference TRBV2 and TRBJ1-4): EPEVTQTPSHQVTQMGQEVILRCVPISNHLYFYWYRQILGQKVEFLVSFYNNEISEKSEIFDDQFSVERPDGSNFTLKIRSTKLEDSAMYFCASSTSPANEKLFFGSGTQLSVL.

In this sample, this clonotype turned up many times. The chain links TRBV12-3 or TRBV12-4 to TRBJ2-6; D perhaps matches TRBD1 (5 bases). V gave up 5 bases and J gave up 1 base, with 9 bases separating them. The CDR3 contains 15 residues. The CDR3: CASSSGASGANVLTF. The CDR3 DNA reads TGTGCCAGCAGTAGTGGGGCGTCTGGGGCCAACGTCCTGACTTTC.

This clonotype was counted only a few times. The rearrangement links TRBV5-1 to TRBJ2-1; D perhaps matches TRBD1 (6 bases). This CDR3 contains 19 residues. V lost 4 bases to trimming and J lost 0 bases, with 23 bases between them. CDR1 SGHRS and CDR2 YFSETQ come from the germline V gene. In DNA form, the CDR3 reads TGCGCCAGCAGCCTCAAGGACAGCCCAGTCCGCAGCTCCTACAATGAGCAGTTCTTC. It codes for CASSLKDSPVRSSYNEQFF.

This chain joins TRBV7-9 and TRBJ2-5, with 9 bases identical to TRBD1. The V and J ends lost 5 bases and 5 bases, in that order; junction bases with no gene match: 15. There are 17 residues in the CDR3. From germline, CDR1 is SEHNR and CDR2 FQNEAQ (reference sequence). The CDR3 region has the DNA TGTGCCAGCAGCCGACCACGGGACAGGGCCGTCGGGGAGACCCAGTACTTC. Translating it yields CASSRPRDRAVGETQYF.

This clonotype has only a few counts. J is TRBJ1-6 and V is TRBV20-1; D is unresolved. CDR1 and CDR2 (germline): DFQATT, SNEGSKA (reference sequence). This CDR3 spans 16 amino acids. The ends were cut back, 0 bases at V and 0 bases at J, with 9 bases in the middle. The CDR3 protein is CSARDLGSSYNSPLHF. CDR3 in DNA: TGCAGTGCTAGAGATCTCGGGAGCTCCTATAATTCACCCCTCCACTTT.

This clonotype has more than one count but fewer than ten. This CDR3 reads CATSRASRNTEAFF. In DNA, the CDR3 is TGTGCCACCAGCAGAGCCTCCAGGAACACTGAAGCTTTCTTT. The chain links TRBV15 to TRBJ1-1; no definite D call. Germline CDR1 is LNHNV and CDR2 is YYDKDF (reference sequence). CDR3 size: 14 residues. The V gene lost 1 base and the J gene lost 1 base, with 7 bases spanning the gap.

This clonotype has more than one count but fewer than ten. The chain combines TRBV7-9 with TRBJ1-2, with no clear D. V was cut by 7 bases and J by 7 bases, with 16 bases left in between. The germline gives CDR1 SEHNR, CDR2 FQNEAQ (reference sequence). The CDR3 loop spans 13 amino acids. DNA for the CDR3: TGTGCCAGCAACCTAGAGGACGACGGTGGCTACACCTTC. Translation gives CASNLEDDGGYTF. Based on the CDR3 plus reference TRBV7-9 and TRBJ1-2, the full variable domain is DTGVSQNPRHKITKRGQNVTFRCDPISEHNRLYWYRQTLGQGPEFLTYFQNEAQLEKSRLLSDRFSAERPKGSFSTLEIQRTEQGDSAMYLCASNLEDDGGYTFGSGTRLTVV.

This clonotype was counted many times. J is TRBJ2-2 and V is TRBV7-9; D gene uncertain. Looked up from germline, CDR1 is SEHNR and CDR2 is FQNEAQ (reference sequence). With 3 bases removed from V and 6 bases from J, the gap between germline ends came to 5 bases. This CDR3 is 12 amino acids long. The CDR3 region is CASSFLSGELFF. Written as DNA, the CDR3 is TGTGCCAGCAGCTTTCTGTCCGGGGAGCTGTTTTTT.

The chain has TRBV20-1 and TRBJ2-1; 11 bases align to TRBD2. The CDR3 totals 16 residues. With 5 bases clipped from V and 6 bases from J, the junction kept 12 bases outside the gene matches. The germline gives CDR1 DFQATT, CDR2 SNEGSKA (reference sequence). The CDR3 reads CSAAILAGATPNEQFF. Here the CDR3 DNA reads TGCAGTGCTGCAATACTAGCGGGGGCCACCCCCAATGAGCAGTTCTTC.

The rearrangement uses TRBV4-2 and TRBJ1-2; a weak D match, TRBD1 (6 bases). V was shortened by 3 bases and J by 2 bases, with 19 bases between the two germline ends. This CDR3 spans 17 amino acids. Per the germline V gene, CDR1 is LGHNA and CDR2 is YNFKEQ. CDR3 nucleotide sequence: TGTGCCAGCAGCCAGCTAACTGGCCGGGACATCAACTATGGCTACACCTTC. It specifies CASSQLTGRDINYGYTF.

The chain carries TRBV5-1 and TRBJ1-2; weak D call: TRBD1 (5 bases). Trimming left V 0 bases short and J 4 bases short, with 10 bases between. Germline CDR1 SGHRS, CDR2 YFSETQ. This CDR3 is 14 amino acids long. CDR3 in amino acids: CASSLVDKIYGYTF. CDR3 DNA: TGCGCCAGCAGCTTGGTGGACAAGATCTATGGCTACACCTTC.

This clonotype was detected only a few times. This chain links TRBV27 with TRBJ1-1; possibly TRBD1 for D (6 bases). CDR3 length equals 11 residues. CDR1 is MNHEY, CDR2 SMNVEV, per germline (reference sequence). Trimming cost V 10 bases and J 6 bases, with 12 bases left between them. The CDR3 protein is CATREGAEAFF. CDR3 in DNA: TGTGCCACCAGGGAGGGGGCTGAAGCTTTCTTT.